This TCR beta chain was documented in a study of post-analysis software for immune sequencing data. Turning to the study itself: The study covered relapsing-remitting, secondary progressive and progressive-relapsing courses of multiple sclerosis.

Study-level results: Patients used five TRBV segments, including TRBV5-6, TRBV5-1 and TRBV20-1, more often than controls. In multiple sclerosis, normalized Chao1 diversity was significantly below that of controls.

Unique molecular identifiers featured in each of the TCR beta cDNA libraries. T cells numbering 1 to 10 million yielded cDNA molecules that totaled about 500,000. From the PCR reads, TCRdb called clonotypes with MiXCR, one entry per CDR3 protein. Here the sample spans 600,000 to 750,000 distinct CDR3 sequences, 55% to 70% being singletons. This clonotype was counted many times. The antigen is undetermined. A junction end diverges from the germline sequence, so it may reflect a read error. CDR3 size: 15 residues. Germline V gene data show CDR1 as SGHRS and CDR2 as YFSETQ. V is TRBV5-1 and J is TRBJ2-1, with D possibly TRBD2 on 6 matching bases. This TCR derives from a girl aged 2-10 years with multiple sclerosis. The specimen was blood. CDR3 nucleotides: TGTGCCAGCAGTTTAGTGGGGGGCTCCTACAATGAGCAGTTCTTC. Translated: CASSLVGGSYNEQFF. Variable domain in full (rest from reference TRBV5-1 and TRBJ2-1): KAGVTQTPRYLIKTRGQQVTLSCSPISGHRSVSWYQQTPGQGLQFLFEYFSETQRNKGNFPGRFSGRQFSNSRSEMNVSTLELGDSALYLCASSLVGGSYNEQFFGPGTRLTVL.